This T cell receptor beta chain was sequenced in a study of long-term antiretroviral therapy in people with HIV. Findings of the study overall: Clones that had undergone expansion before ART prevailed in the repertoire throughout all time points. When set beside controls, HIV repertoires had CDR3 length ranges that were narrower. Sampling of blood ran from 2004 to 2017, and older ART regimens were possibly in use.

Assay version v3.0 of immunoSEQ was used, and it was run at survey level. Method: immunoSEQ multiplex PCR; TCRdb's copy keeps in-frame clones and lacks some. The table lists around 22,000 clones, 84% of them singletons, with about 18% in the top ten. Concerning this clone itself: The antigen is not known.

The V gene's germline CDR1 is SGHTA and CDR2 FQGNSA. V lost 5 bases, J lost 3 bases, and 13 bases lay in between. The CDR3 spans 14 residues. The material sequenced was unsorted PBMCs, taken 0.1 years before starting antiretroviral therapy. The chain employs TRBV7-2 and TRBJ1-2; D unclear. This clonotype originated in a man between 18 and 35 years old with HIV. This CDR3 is CASSPGNPYYGYTF. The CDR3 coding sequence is TGTGCCAGCAGCCCCGGGAATCCTTACTATGGCTACACCTTC.